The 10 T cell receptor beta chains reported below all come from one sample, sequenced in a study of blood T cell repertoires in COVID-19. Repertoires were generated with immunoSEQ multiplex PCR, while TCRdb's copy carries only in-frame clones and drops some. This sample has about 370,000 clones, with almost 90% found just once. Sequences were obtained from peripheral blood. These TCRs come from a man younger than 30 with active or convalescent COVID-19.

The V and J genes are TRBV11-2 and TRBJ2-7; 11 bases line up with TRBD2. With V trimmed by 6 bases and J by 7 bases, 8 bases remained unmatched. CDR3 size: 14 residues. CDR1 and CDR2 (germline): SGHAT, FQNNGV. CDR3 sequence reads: CASRLAGVGGEQYF. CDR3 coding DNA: TGTGCCAGCAGACTAGCGGGAGTGGGAGGGGAGCAGTACTTC.

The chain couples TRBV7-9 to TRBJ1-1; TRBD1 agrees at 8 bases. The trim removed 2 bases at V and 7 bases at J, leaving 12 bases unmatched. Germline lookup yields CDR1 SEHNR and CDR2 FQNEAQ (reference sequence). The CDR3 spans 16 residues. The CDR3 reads CASSLSAGGGVDEAFF. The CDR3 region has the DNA TGTGCCAGCAGCTTATCGGCAGGGGGCGGAGTTGATGAAGCTTTCTTT.

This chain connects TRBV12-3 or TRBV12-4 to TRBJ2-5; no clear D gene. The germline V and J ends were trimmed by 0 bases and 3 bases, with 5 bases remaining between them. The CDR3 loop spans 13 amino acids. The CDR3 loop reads CASSLAVEETQYF. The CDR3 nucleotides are TGTGCCAGCAGTTTAGCTGTAGAAGAGACCCAGTACTTC.

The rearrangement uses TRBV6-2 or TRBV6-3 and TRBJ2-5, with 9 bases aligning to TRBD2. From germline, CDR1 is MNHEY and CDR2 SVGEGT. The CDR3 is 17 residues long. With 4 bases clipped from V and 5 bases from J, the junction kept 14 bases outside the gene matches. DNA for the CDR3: TGTGCCAGCAGTTCCCACCGGGGGAGCGGGGGGCGGGAGACCCAGTACTTC. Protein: CASSSHRGSGGRETQYF.

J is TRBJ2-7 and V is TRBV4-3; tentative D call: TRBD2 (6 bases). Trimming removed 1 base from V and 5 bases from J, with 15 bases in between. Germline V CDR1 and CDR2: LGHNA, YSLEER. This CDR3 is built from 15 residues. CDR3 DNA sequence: TGCGCCAGCAGCCAAGCACGAACTAGCAGCCACGAGCAGTACTTC. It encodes CASSQARTSSHEQYF.

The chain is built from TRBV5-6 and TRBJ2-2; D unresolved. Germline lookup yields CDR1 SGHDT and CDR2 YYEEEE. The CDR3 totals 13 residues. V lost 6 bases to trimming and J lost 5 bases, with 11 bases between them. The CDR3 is CASNPVETGELFF. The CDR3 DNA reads TGTGCCAGCAACCCGGTGGAGACCGGGGAGCTGTTTTTT. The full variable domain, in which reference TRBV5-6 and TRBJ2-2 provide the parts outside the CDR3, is DAGVTQSPTHLIKTRGQQVTLRCSPKSGHDTVSWYQQALGQGPQFIFQYYEEEERQRGNFPDRFSGHQFPNYSSELNVNALLLGDSALYLCASNPVETGELFFGEGSRLTVL.

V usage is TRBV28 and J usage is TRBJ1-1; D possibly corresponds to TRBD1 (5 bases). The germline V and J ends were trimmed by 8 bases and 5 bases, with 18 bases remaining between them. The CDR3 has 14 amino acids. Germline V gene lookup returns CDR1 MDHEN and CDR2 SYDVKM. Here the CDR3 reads CASSRVQGRTEAFF. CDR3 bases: TGTGCCAGCTCCAGGGTGCAGGGAAGAACTGAAGCTTTCTTT.

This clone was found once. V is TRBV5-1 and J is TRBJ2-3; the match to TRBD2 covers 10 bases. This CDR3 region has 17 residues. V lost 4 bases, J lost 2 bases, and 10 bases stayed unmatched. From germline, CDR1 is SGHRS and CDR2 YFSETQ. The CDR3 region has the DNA TGCGCCAGCAGCCTCTCCCCTAGCGGGGGCTACACAGATACGCAGTATTTT. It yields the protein CASSLSPSGGYTDTQYF.

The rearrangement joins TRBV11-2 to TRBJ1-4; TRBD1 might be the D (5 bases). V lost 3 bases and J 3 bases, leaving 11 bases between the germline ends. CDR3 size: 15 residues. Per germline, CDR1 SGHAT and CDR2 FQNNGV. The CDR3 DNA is TGTGCCAGCAGCTTTGGGGGGACCGCTAATGAAAAACTGTTTTTT. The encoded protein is CASSFGGTANEKLFF.

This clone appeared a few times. The CDR3 bases are TGTGCCAGCAGTTCTGAGGTGAGAGCTTTCTTT. Residues: CASSSEVRAFF. This sequence joins TRBV6-5 and TRBJ1-1; D remains unclear. The CDR3 extends over 11 amino acids. Trimming removed 4 bases from V and 10 bases from J, with 10 bases in between. From germline, CDR1 is MNHEY and CDR2 SVGAGI.